These 10 T cell receptor beta chains were sequenced from one sample in a study of Ad26.COV2.S vaccination and SARS-CoV-2 variants. The treatment: some 20 received Ad26.COV2.S at low or high dose, single or two shots; 5 received placebo; per-sample allocation not given. The samples were gathered on day 63 after the first injection of vaccine or placebo. Sequencing used immunoSEQ multiplex PCR; TCRdb keeps in-frame clones, though not all of them. The sample holds some 270,000 clones; roughly 85% are singletons and the top ten take about 2.8%. Here the sequenced sample was peripheral blood, taken in a trial of Ad26.COV2.S vaccine versus placebo. The receptors were sampled from a person aged 18-65 years who received the Ad26.COV2.S COVID-19 vaccine or a placebo.

The rearrangement uses TRBV7-9 and TRBJ1-2; D may be TRBD1 (5 bases). Germline V CDR1 and CDR2: SEHNR, FQNEAQ (reference sequence). V was cut by 5 bases and J by 0 bases, with 16 bases left in between. CDR3 length equals 16 residues. The CDR3, as DNA: TGTGCCAGCAGCCCATGGGGGGATACCACTAACTATGGCTACACCTTC. Protein sequence: CASSPWGDTTNYGYTF.

This rearrangement joins TRBV7-9 to TRBJ1-1, with D unclear. The CDR3 is 14 residues long. Germline V gene sequence: CDR1 SEHNR, CDR2 FQNEAQ (reference sequence). V lost 5 bases and J 7 bases, leaving 17 bases between the germline ends. The CDR3 protein is CASSLGMSPGEAFF. The CDR3 DNA reads TGTGCCAGCAGCCTAGGGATGAGCCCGGGTGAAGCTTTCTTT.

The chain links TRBV4-3 to TRBJ1-2, with a weak D call TRBD1 (5 bases). The V end lost 0 bases, the J end lost 4 bases, and 15 bases lay between the germline ends. Germline V gives CDR1 LGHNA, CDR2 YSLEER. This CDR3 has 16 amino acids. CDR3: CASSQDDGGSSYGYTF. The CDR3 nucleotides are TGCGCCAGCAGCCAAGATGACGGGGGTTCGAGCTATGGCTACACCTTC.

This clone came up once. The chain combines TRBV5-4 with TRBJ2-5; 11 nucleotides agree with TRBD2. The CDR3 sequence is 16 residues long. The V segment lost 0 bases and the J segment 5 bases; nucleotides outside the gene matches: 6. The germline V gene encodes CDR1 SGHNT and CDR2 YYREEE (reference sequence). DNA of the CDR3: TGTGCCAGCAGCTTGGTCGGGACTAGCGGCGGCGAGACCCAGTACTTC. Protein sequence: CASSLVGTSGGETQYF.

The chain couples TRBV5-6 to TRBJ2-7; 8 bases align to TRBD1. Per germline, CDR1 SGHDT and CDR2 YYEEEE. CDR3 size: 15 residues. The ends lost 4 bases at V and 3 bases at J; junction bases unmatched: 9. The DNA for the CDR3 is TGTGCCAGCAGCGACCTGGACAGGGAAATCTACGAGCAGTACTTC. As protein: CASSDLDREIYEQYF.

V and J are TRBV6-5 and TRBJ1-4, with D uncertain. Trimming left V 6 bases short and J 2 bases short, with 7 bases between. In germline, CDR1 is MNHEY, CDR2 SVGAGI. The CDR3 consists of 13 residues. The CDR3 DNA sequence: TGTGCCAGCAGGCCAGTCACTAATGAAAAACTGTTTTTT. Translated, it gives CASRPVTNEKLFF.

The chain carries TRBV5-6 and TRBJ1-4; TRBD1 aligns across 8 bases. Germline V CDR1 and CDR2: SGHDT, YYEEEE. The CDR3 runs to 13 residues. Unmatched junction bases numbered 3, after V lost 4 bases and J lost 7 bases. The CDR3 bases are TGTGCCAGCAGCGTCAGGGGGCGTGAAAAACTGTTTTTT. It is translated as CASSVRGREKLFF.

The chain carries TRBV11-2 and TRBJ2-7, with D uncertain. Trimming removed 6 bases at V and 0 bases at J, with 15 bases between. In germline, CDR1 is SGHAT, CDR2 FQNNGV. This CDR3 contains 15 residues. The CDR3 region is CASRRSVVDSYEQYF. CDR3 bases: TGTGCCAGCAGGCGTTCGGTAGTGGACTCCTACGAGCAGTACTTC.

This chain links TRBV29-1 with TRBJ2-4; TRBD1 is a possible D gene (5 bases). This CDR3 region has 13 residues. Germline values: CDR1 SQVTM, CDR2 ANQGSEA. V was shortened by 4 bases and J by 7 bases, with 14 bases between the two germline ends. The DNA for the CDR3 is TGCAGCGTTGTTCCAGGGTTGGGGAACATTCAGTACTTC. Translating gives CSVVPGLGNIQYF.

This clone was observed a few times. J is TRBJ1-1 and V is TRBV12-3 or TRBV12-4, with 7 bases that match TRBD1. V shed 4 bases, J shed 8 bases, and the junction held 4 bases outside the gene matches. CDR3 size: 12 residues. The CDR3 reads CASSYDRDEAFF. The CDR3 DNA is TGTGCCAGCAGTTACGACAGGGACGAAGCTTTCTTT.